One sample yielded the 31 T cell receptor beta chains listed below, sequenced in a study of shared clonotypes between healthy human individuals. Clones were sequenced by immunoSEQ multiplex PCR, and TCRdb holds only the in-frame ones, with some missing. The sample carries fewer than 1.4 million clones, roughly 74% recorded once. The sequenced sample was memory CD4+ T cells from PBMCs. Subset defined: CD45RA-negative fraction. These receptors were obtained from a man aged 18-30 years in good health. Some clones in this sample may be carry-over from other donors' samples.

The chain uses TRBV7-3 and TRBJ2-1; D is perhaps TRBD2 (6 bases). The length of the CDR3 is 16 residues. Germline lookup yields CDR1 SGHTA and CDR2 FQGTGA. V dropped 11 bases and J dropped 7 bases, with 27 bases sitting between them. The CDR3 region is CAHPVREDNIHNEQFF. CDR3 in DNA: TGTGCCCATCCGGTGCGGGAAGACAACATACATAATGAGCAGTTCTTC. Full variable domain (missing parts from reference TRBV7-3 and TRBJ2-1): GAGVSQTPSNKVTEKGKYVELRCDPISGHTALYWYRQSLGQGPEFLIYFQGTGAADDSGLPNDRFFAVRPEGSVSTLKIQRTERGDSAVYLCAHPVREDNIHNEQFFGPGTRLTVL.

The chain has TRBV7-9 and TRBJ2-4, with TRBD2 matching 8 bases. Trimming removed 3 bases from V and 0 bases from J; junction bases left unmatched: 7. The germline V gene encodes CDR1 SEHNR and CDR2 FQNEAQ (reference sequence). This CDR3 contains 17 residues. CDR3 nucleotides: TGTGCCAGCAGCTTGCCAGCGGGAGAAGAAGCCAAAAACATTCAGTACTTC. Translating it yields CASSLPAGEEAKNIQYF.

The chain couples TRBV11-2 to TRBJ2-7; D assignment may be TRBD1 or TRBD2 (6 bases each). Germline CDR1 is SGHAT and CDR2 is FQNNGV. The CDR3 contains 16 residues. Trimming shortened V by 5 bases and J by 4 bases, and 21 bases separated the two germline ends. Here the CDR3 DNA reads TGTGCCAGCAGCCCCCTCCAGCGGAGGGGGGCTTACGAGCAGTACTTC. Translating gives CASSPLQRRGAYEQYF.

Regarding this clone: Additional DNA sequences in this sample encode the identical CDR3. The chain links TRBV5-1 to TRBJ1-5; D remains ambiguous. The CDR3 spans 13 residues. The V gene's germline CDR1 is SGHRS and CDR2 YFSETQ. The V end was cut by 0 bases, the J end by 5 bases, with 6 bases between. The CDR3 loop reads CASSLEVDQPQHF. For the CDR3, the DNA is TGCGCCAGCAGCTTGGAGGTGGATCAGCCCCAGCATTTT.

Concerning this clone: Other DNA variants within this sample encode the same CDR3. The chain recombines TRBV7-6 with TRBJ2-5; D gene ambiguous. CDR1 SGHVS and CDR2 FNYEAQ come from the germline V gene. This CDR3 is built from 12 residues. V lost 0 bases, J lost 5 bases, and 4 bases lay in between. The CDR3 region has the DNA TGTGCCAGCAGCTTAGCGCGGGAGACCCAGTACTTC. Its translation is CASSLARETQYF.

The chain joins TRBV4-1 to TRBJ2-1; D perhaps matches TRBD2 (6 bases). The CDR3 contains 15 residues. Germline lookup yields CDR1 MGHRA and CDR2 YSYEKL. Trimming took 1 base from V and 7 from J, leaving 14 bases between them. Written as DNA, the CDR3 is TGCGCCAGCAGCCAAGGTAGTCTGGGAGGAAATGAGCAGTTCTTC. As protein: CASSQGSLGGNEQFF.

The chain combines TRBV6-5 with TRBJ1-1; 7 bases are a match to TRBD1. J lost 3 bases, V lost 6 bases, and 7 bases had no gene match. The CDR3 loop spans 14 amino acids. The germline V gene encodes CDR1 MNHEY and CDR2 SVGAGI. CDR3 sequence: CASRRRQGDTEAFF. DNA of the CDR3: TGTGCCAGCAGACGCCGACAGGGCGACACTGAAGCTTTCTTT.

V gene TRBV29-1 combines with J gene TRBJ1-1; TRBD1 agrees at 7 bases. Trimming at V came to 7 bases and at J to 2 bases, leaving 4 bases not matched to a gene. Germline V gives CDR1 SQVTM, CDR2 ANQGSEA. The CDR3 totals 12 residues. CDR3 nucleotide sequence: TGCAGCGCCGACAGGGCTAACACTGAAGCTTTCTTT. This encodes CSADRANTEAFF.

With regard to this clone: In the same sample, other DNA sequences code for this CDR3. The chain recombines TRBV7-2 with TRBJ1-4; no firm D call. Trimming took off 0 bases at V and 5 bases at J, with 4 bases between the two ends. Germline assignment: CDR1 SGHTA and CDR2 FQGNSA. This CDR3 is 13 amino acids long. CDR3 in DNA: TGTGCCAGCAGCTTAGCGCTAAATGAAAAACTGTTTTTT. Amino acid sequence: CASSLALNEKLFF. The full variable domain, in which reference TRBV7-2 and TRBJ1-4 provide the parts outside the CDR3, is GAGVSQSPSNKVTEKGKDVELRCDPISGHTALYWYRQSLGQGLEFLIYFQGNSAPDKSGLPSDRFSAERTGGSVSTLTIQRTQQEDSAVYLCASSLALNEKLFFGSGTQLSVL.

The rearrangement links TRBV28 to TRBJ1-5; no reliable D call. CDR3 size: 12 residues. V was pared by 5 bases and J by 15 bases, with 17 bases between. Germline V gene sequence: CDR1 MDHEN, CDR2 SYDVKM. CDR3 bases: TGTGCCAGCAGTCGAGTGGGAGGGTCCTGGCATTTT. This translates into CASSRVGGSWHF.

This clone was seen once. The chain employs TRBV6-1 and TRBJ1-2; D perhaps matches TRBD1 (5 bases). This CDR3 has 16 amino acids. Trimming left V 0 bases short and J 8 bases short, with 19 bases between. CDR1 is MNHNS and CDR2 is SASEGT in the germline V gene. The CDR3: CASSEALRQPGAGYTF. The CDR3, as DNA: TGTGCCAGCAGTGAAGCGCTACGACAGCCCGGGGCGGGCTACACCTTC.

This clone was counted only a few times. The rearrangement links TRBV4-2 to TRBJ2-7; 8 bases map to TRBD1. Germline V gene data show CDR1 as LGHNA and CDR2 as YNFKEQ. The J segment lost 4 bases and the V segment lost 0 bases, leaving 14 bases of the junction unmatched. The CDR3 length is 18 residues. The chain's CDR3 is CASSQDVPRQGALYEQYF. The CDR3 DNA is TGTGCCAGCAGCCAAGACGTACCGCGGCAGGGGGCTCTATACGAGCAGTACTTC.

The chain uses TRBV5-4 and TRBJ2-4; no firm D call. V lost 0 bases, J lost 5 bases, and 12 bases lay in between. The CDR3 is 15 amino acids. Germline V gene data show CDR1 as SGHNT and CDR2 as YYREEE (reference sequence). The CDR3 nucleotides read TGTGCCAGCAGCTTGGACACGCGAACCCAAAACATTCAGTACTTC. The encoded protein is CASSLDTRTQNIQYF.

This clone showed up just a few times. Additional DNA sequences in this sample encode the identical CDR3. The chain carries TRBV11-2 and TRBJ2-2; D call uncertain. Germline V gives CDR1 SGHAT, CDR2 FQNNGV. The CDR3 runs to 13 residues. V was cut by 0 bases and J by 8 bases, with 7 bases left in between. CDR3 residues: CASSLDRGGELFF. The CDR3 region has the DNA TGTGCCAGCAGCTTAGATCGAGGAGGGGAGCTGTTTTTT.

V and J are TRBV5-1 and TRBJ2-3; TRBD1 agrees at 8 bases. The CDR3 is made up of 15 amino acids. Germline lookup yields CDR1 SGHRS and CDR2 YFSETQ. Trimming at V came to 4 bases and at J to 0 bases, leaving 4 bases not matched to a gene. The CDR3, as DNA: TGCGCCAGCAGCCGGACAGGGAGCAGCACAGATACGCAGTATTTT. It is translated as CASSRTGSSTDTQYF.

With regard to this clone: The identical CDR3 is also encoded by other nucleotide sequences in the sample. The chain couples TRBV28 to TRBJ1-5; D possibly corresponds to TRBD1 (6 bases). V shed 5 bases and J shed 0 bases, with 11 bases lying between them. This CDR3 has 15 amino acids. Germline V gene lookup returns CDR1 MDHEN and CDR2 SYDVKM. The CDR3 spells CASSPTGNSNQPQHF. CDR3 DNA sequence: TGTGCCAGCAGTCCGACAGGCAATAGCAATCAGCCCCAGCATTTT.

This chain uses TRBV6-1 with TRBJ2-2, with a weak D call TRBD1 (5 bases). V gave up 4 bases and J gave up 5 bases, with 8 bases separating them. The V gene's germline CDR1 is MNHNS and CDR2 SASEGT. The CDR3 has 13 residues. The CDR3 loop is CASSGQGTGELFF. DNA for the CDR3: TGTGCCAGCAGTGGCCAGGGAACCGGGGAGCTGTTTTTT.

The rearrangement links TRBV5-1 to TRBJ2-7; 15 nucleotides match TRBD2. The CDR3 covers 16 residues. Germline assignment: CDR1 SGHRS and CDR2 YFSETQ. The V segment lost 3 bases and the J segment 6 bases; nucleotides outside the gene matches: 7. The DNA for the CDR3 is TGCGCCAGCAGCTCAGGACTAGCGGGAGGGCCGGGCGAGCAGTACTTC. Residues: CASSSGLAGGPGEQYF.

J is TRBJ2-2 and V is TRBV27; 7 bases match TRBD1. The length of the CDR3 is 15 residues. The germline gives CDR1 MNHEY, CDR2 SMNVEV (reference sequence). V trimming: 6 bases; J trimming: 5 bases; junction bases outside the gene matches: 9. The CDR3 DNA is TGTGCCAGCAGGCTTGGGACAGCTATTACCGGGGAGCTGTTTTTT. Translated, it gives CASRLGTAITGELFF.

This sequence joins TRBV18 and TRBJ1-4; possibly TRBD1 for D (5 bases). V dropped 8 bases and J dropped 8 bases, with 15 bases sitting between them. CDR3 length equals 13 residues. Germline assignment: CDR1 KGHSH and CDR2 LQKENI. CDR3 coding DNA: TGTGCCAGCACTCAGGGAACTGGCGAAAAACTGTTTTTT. Protein: CASTQGTGEKLFF.

This chain connects TRBV7-2 to TRBJ2-2, with 7 bases that match TRBD2. The CDR3 sequence is 14 residues long. The J segment lost 6 bases and the V segment lost 5 bases, leaving 6 bases of the junction unmatched. Germline-derived CDR1 and CDR2 are SGHTA and FQGNSA. CDR3 residues: CASSPSGAAGELFF. DNA for the CDR3: TGTGCCAGCAGCCCCAGCGGGGCTGCCGGGGAGCTGTTTTTT.

This sequence joins TRBV4-1 and TRBJ2-7, with 12 bases identical to TRBD1. The V segment lost 4 bases and the J segment 7 bases; nucleotides outside the gene matches: 5. This CDR3 is built from 14 residues. CDR1 and CDR2 (germline): MGHRA, YSYEKL. The CDR3 is CASSPRDRGREQYF. The DNA for the CDR3 is TGCGCCAGCAGCCCCCGGGACAGGGGGCGGGAGCAGTACTTC.

This clone has at least ten counts. The CDR3 protein is CASSRIQGTEAFF. The CDR3 nucleotides read TGTGCCAGCAGCCGAATCCAGGGAACTGAAGCTTTCTTT. The rearrangement joins TRBV7-9 to TRBJ1-1; D is possibly TRBD1 (5 bases). The V end was cut by 5 bases, the J end by 5 bases, with 12 bases between. The V gene's germline CDR1 is SEHNR and CDR2 FQNEAQ (reference sequence). This CDR3 comprises 13 residues.

This rearrangement joins TRBV7-8 to TRBJ1-1; D gene unclear. This CDR3 is built from 14 residues. CDR1 SGHVS and CDR2 FQNEAQ come from the germline V gene. V shed 1 base and J shed 1 base, with 7 bases lying between them. The CDR3: CASSLEGGNTEAFF. The CDR3, as DNA: TGTGCCAGCAGCTTAGAGGGCGGGAACACTGAAGCTTTCTTT.

The chain employs TRBV30 and TRBJ1-1; 7 bases line up with TRBD1. Germline loops: CDR1 GTSNPN, CDR2 SVGIG (reference sequence). After removal of 7 bases from V and 3 bases from J, the junction contained 11 bases not matched to a gene. The CDR3 extends over 14 amino acids. The CDR3 sequence: CASSRQGSYTEAFF. CDR3 DNA: TGTGCCTCTTCCAGACAGGGATCCTACACTGAAGCTTTCTTT.

The chain uses TRBV5-1 and TRBJ2-3, with unresolved D. Germline CDR1 is SGHRS and CDR2 is YFSETQ. This CDR3 comprises 14 residues. Trimming shortened V by 1 base and J by 1 base, and 7 bases separated the two germline ends. Here the CDR3 reads CASSLPFGTDTQYF. The CDR3 bases are TGCGCCAGCAGCTTGCCCTTTGGCACAGATACGCAGTATTTT.

This sequence joins TRBV23-1 and TRBJ2-5, with 9 bases identical to TRBD1. TRBV23-1 carries the ORF label, with uncertain function. The junction had 17 bases not matched to a gene; V was cut back by 2 bases and J by 4 bases. This CDR3 has 19 amino acids. CDR3 in amino acids: CASSQLPTGGLFYGETQYF. The CDR3 DNA follows: TGCGCCAGCAGTCAACTGCCGACAGGGGGTCTGTTTTATGGAGAGACCCAGTACTTC.

The V call is TRBV5-6, the J call TRBJ2-1, with 12 bases lining up with TRBD2. Germline CDR1 and CDR2: SGHDT and YYEEEE. V lost 2 bases and J lost 11; bases outside the gene matches: 8. The CDR3 sequence is 15 residues long. The CDR3 sequence is CASSFSGTSGYKQFF. As DNA, the CDR3 is TGTGCCAGCAGCTTTTCCGGGACTAGCGGGTATAAGCAGTTCTTC.

The V and J genes are TRBV7-9 and TRBJ2-1; a possible D gene is TRBD2 (7 bases). The V gene lost 0 bases and the J gene lost 5 bases, with 11 bases spanning the gap. Germline CDR1 reads SEHNR; CDR2 reads FQNEAQ (reference sequence). The CDR3 is 15 amino acids. The DNA for the CDR3 is TGTGCCAGCAGCTTAGCGCGGGGGCCGGACAATGAGCAGTTCTTC. Its translation: CASSLARGPDNEQFF.

This chain connects TRBV5-1 to TRBJ2-3; 9 bases fit TRBD1. Trimming took 4 bases from V and 0 from J; bases not matched to a gene: 6. Germline CDR1 and CDR2: SGHRS and YFSETQ. This CDR3 is built from 16 residues. CDR3: CASSHSGQGSTDTQYF. CDR3 DNA sequence: TGCGCCAGCAGCCACTCCGGACAGGGGAGCACAGATACGCAGTATTTT.

This clone was seen a handful of times. A junction boundary mismatches the germline segment, possibly from a read error. Other DNA sequences in the same sample also yield this CDR3. This chain joins TRBV10-3 and TRBJ2-1; 8 bases match TRBD2. The CDR3 extends over 15 amino acids. The germline V gene has CDR1 ENHRY and CDR2 SYGVKD. The CDR3 loop reads CAISDSGNVRNEQFF. The CDR3 bases are TGTGCCATCAGTGATAGCGGGAACGTGAGGAATGAGCAATTCTTC.